Sequencing of this T cell receptor (beta chain) was carried out in a study of blood T cell repertoires in COVID-19. Measured with immunoSEQ multiplex PCR; TCRdb has only the in-frame clones, and not every one. The data hold approximately 46,000 clones, with roughly nine tenths observed a single time. With 1 base clipped from V and 4 bases from J, the junction kept 8 bases outside the gene matches. This CDR3 has 16 amino acids. Germline V gives CDR1 KGHSH, CDR2 LQKENI. This TCR was sampled from a man between 65 and 85 years old with active COVID-19. The chain carries TRBV18 and TRBJ2-5, with 8 bases that match TRBD1. Sequenced input: peripheral blood. CDR3 DNA: TGTGCCAGCTCACCACACCTTGGACAGGGCGGAGAGACCCAGTACTTC. Amino acids: CASSPHLGQGGETQYF.